A single sample is the source of the 19 T cell receptor beta chains below, sequenced in a study of CD8+ T cells in alopecia areata. cDNA prepared by RNA extraction and subsequent reverse transcription served as the template for sequencing. The data were produced by immunoSEQ multiplex PCR, yet TCRdb's version contains in-frame clones alone and is incomplete. The sample contains roughly 75,000 clones, roughly 60% of which appear only once. This specimen was CD8+ T cells sorted from blood, taken at week 0. The receptor source for this set is a human donor with alopecia areata.

This sequence joins TRBV2 and TRBJ1-3, with D tentatively TRBD1 (6 bases). Trimming removed 0 bases at V and 6 bases at J, with 15 bases between. CDR1 and CDR2 (germline): SNHLY, FYNNEI. This CDR3 is 16 amino acids long. Here the CDR3 reads CASSEARARGANTIYF. CDR3 DNA: TGTGCCAGCAGTGAAGCGCGGGCCAGGGGAGCAAACACCATATATTTT. The full variable domain, completed using reference TRBV2 and TRBJ1-3, is EPEVTQTPSHQVTQMGQEVILRCVPISNHLYFYWYRQILGQKVEFLVSFYNNEISEKSEIFDDQFSVERPDGSNFTLKIRSTKLEDSAMYFCASSEARARGANTIYFGEGSWLTVV.

The rearrangement links TRBV10-3 to TRBJ1-1; TRBD1 matches at 9 bases. V lost 10 bases and J lost 11; bases outside the gene matches: 8. The CDR3 runs 11 residues. CDR1 is ENHRY and CDR2 is SYGVKD in the germline V gene. CDR3 nucleotides: TGTGCCACTCTAAGGGACAGGGTTGCTTTCTTT. Amino acids: CATLRDRVAFF.

This clone showed up just a few times. The CDR3: CASSLNQGGEQYF. DNA for the CDR3: TGTGCCAGTAGTCTCAACCAGGGGGGAGAGCAGTACTTC. The chain joins TRBV19 to TRBJ2-7; weak D call: TRBD1 (7 bases). This CDR3 has 13 residues. V lost 5 bases to trimming and J lost 7 bases, with 15 bases between them. CDR1 LNHDA and CDR2 SQIVND come from the germline V gene (reference sequence).

In this sample, this clone turned up a few times. This chain connects TRBV21-1 to TRBJ2-5; the DNA was not compared with TRBD1, the D call given in the table. TRBV21-1 is marked as a pseudogene. This CDR3 region has 14 residues. The CDR3 nucleotides are TGTGCCAGCAGCGGAGACAGGGAAGGGGAGACCCAGTACTTC. Protein product: CASSGDREGETQYF.

There are a few counts of this clone. This chain links TRBV29-1 with TRBJ1-1, with D possibly matching TRBD1 (6 bases). This CDR3 region has 14 residues. Per germline, CDR1 SQVTM and CDR2 ANQGSEA. Deletions cut 1 base from V and 4 bases from J, with 13 bases between. CDR3 in amino acids: CSVEATGWGTEAFF. CDR3 coding DNA: TGCAGCGTTGAAGCGACAGGCTGGGGCACTGAAGCTTTCTTT.

This clone was counted only a few times. The chain couples TRBV5-1 to TRBJ2-7; no definite D call. CDR3 size: 12 residues. Per germline, CDR1 SGHRS and CDR2 YFSETQ. V lost 4 bases and J 6 bases, leaving 11 bases between the germline ends. DNA of the CDR3: TGCGCCAGCAGCCTCGGCCACTCCGAGCAGTACTTC. Its protein product is CASSLGHSEQYF.

This chain joins TRBV4-1 and TRBJ1-2; the D gene is possibly TRBD1 (5 bases). The V end was cut by 4 bases, the J end by 7 bases, with 16 bases between. The CDR3 totals 14 residues. The germline CDR1 and CDR2 sequences are MGHRA and YSYEKL. The CDR3 loop is CASSPGPGGSGYTF. CDR3 nucleotides: TGCGCCAGCAGCCCGGGACCCGGAGGCAGTGGCTACACCTTC.

This clone has more than one count but fewer than ten. The rearrangement uses TRBV28 and TRBJ2-5; D tentatively reads TRBD1 or TRBD2 (5 bases each). Looked up from germline, CDR1 is MDHEN and CDR2 is SYDVKM. CDR3 length: 15 residues. With 7 bases removed from V and 0 bases from J, the gap between germline ends came to 15 bases. CDR3: CASIAGTEYQETQYF. The CDR3 DNA reads as TGTGCCAGCATCGCCGGGACCGAGTACCAAGAGACCCAGTACTTC.

In its sample, this clone was seen a few times. V usage is TRBV7-9 and J usage is TRBJ1-4; D remains ambiguous. The germline V gene has CDR1 SEHNR and CDR2 FQNEAQ (reference sequence). V was cut by 1 base and J by 8 bases, with 11 bases left in between. The CDR3 is 14 residues long. CDR3 in amino acids: CASSLEWRGEKLFF. The CDR3 DNA sequence: TGTGCCAGCAGCTTAGAGTGGCGCGGGGAAAAACTGTTTTTT. Supplemented by reference TRBV7-9 and TRBJ1-4, the full variable domain reads DTGVSQNPRHKITKRGQNVTFRCDPISEHNRLYWYRQTLGQGPEFLTYFQNEAQLEKSRLLSDRFSAERPKGSFSTLEIQRTEQGDSAMYLCASSLEWRGEKLFFGSGTQLSVL.

The genes are TRBV5-6 and TRBJ2-1; TRBD1 might be the D (6 bases). Per germline, CDR1 SGHDT and CDR2 YYEEEE. Trimming shortened V by 4 bases and J by 3 bases, and 14 bases separated the two germline ends. This CDR3 is 15 amino acids long. The CDR3 DNA reads as TGTGCCAGCAGCATAAGACAGGACATCTACAATGAGCAGTTCTTC. It yields the protein CASSIRQDIYNEQFF.

The rearrangement joins TRBV5-1 to TRBJ2-3; TRBD2 agrees at 12 bases. This CDR3 contains 15 residues. V lost 4 bases and J lost 3; bases outside the gene matches: 3. CDR1 and CDR2 from the germline V gene are SGHRS and YFSETQ. The CDR3 nucleotides read TGCGCCAGCAGCACCGGGACTAGCGGGACAGATACGCAGTATTTT. This translates into CASSTGTSGTDTQYF. The full variable domain, completed using reference TRBV5-1 and TRBJ2-3, is KAGVTQTPRYLIKTRGQQVTLSCSPISGHRSVSWYQQTPGQGLQFLFEYFSETQRNKGNFPGRFSGRQFSNSRSEMNVSTLELGDSALYLCASSTGTSGTDTQYFGPGTRLTVL.

The CDR3 reads CASSLASNQPQHF. For the CDR3, the DNA is TGCGCCAGCAGCTTGGCTAGCAATCAGCCCCAGCATTTT. V usage is TRBV5-1 and J usage is TRBJ1-5, with D uncertain. The CDR3 sequence is 13 residues long. Germline CDR1 and CDR2: SGHRS and YFSETQ. Trimming removed 0 bases from V and 0 bases from J, with 1 base in between.

This clone was counted once. The genes are TRBV25-1 and TRBJ2-7; 10 positions agree with TRBD2. V shed 4 bases and J 6 bases; nucleotides not matched to a gene: 9. Germline V CDR1 and CDR2: MGHDK, SYGVNS. This CDR3 spans 15 amino acids. CDR3 nucleotide sequence: TGTGCCAGCAGTGGCCCTAGCGGGAGCGGGGCCGAGCAGTACTTC. The encoded protein is CASSGPSGSGAEQYF.

The CDR3 spells CASSTYRELYEQYF. CDR3 sequence (DNA): TGTGCCAGCAGCACCTACAGGGAGTTATACGAGCAGTACTTC. This chain joins TRBV27 and TRBJ2-7; D is perhaps TRBD1 (6 bases). The germline gives CDR1 MNHEY, CDR2 SMNVEV (reference sequence). V was pared by 6 bases and J by 4 bases, with 16 bases between. The CDR3 has 14 amino acids.

The rearrangement joins TRBV20-1 to TRBJ2-1; tentatively, D is TRBD2 (6 bases). There are 10 residues in the CDR3. V was trimmed by 6 bases and J by 9 bases, leaving 9 bases between them. Germline values: CDR1 DFQATT, CDR2 SNEGSKA (reference sequence). The CDR3 sequence: CSARRGEQFF. Written as DNA, the CDR3 is TGCAGTGCCAGGCGGGGTGAGCAGTTCTTC.

This clone has more than one count but fewer than ten. The rearrangement links TRBV4-3 to TRBJ2-6; D remains unclear. V lost 5 bases and J lost 1, with 12 bases in between. Germline loops: CDR1 LGHNA, CDR2 YSLEER. This CDR3 is built from 16 residues. In DNA, the CDR3 is TGCGCCAGCAGCTTGGGTCCAACGTCTGGGGCCAACGTCCTGACTTTC. It yields the protein CASSLGPTSGANVLTF.

This sequence joins TRBV5-1 and TRBJ2-3; D possibly corresponds to TRBD2 (5 bases). Trimming stripped 0 bases from V and 0 bases from J, with 8 bases between. Germline loops: CDR1 SGHRS, CDR2 YFSETQ. This CDR3 has 15 amino acids. The CDR3 bases are TGCGCCAGCAGCTTGGGACTATTTAGCACAGATACGCAGTATTTT. Translation gives CASSLGLFSTDTQYF.

The chain links TRBV6-6 to TRBJ1-2; 7 positions agree with TRBD1. This CDR3 is built from 12 residues. Germline assignment: CDR1 MNHNY and CDR2 SVGAGI (reference sequence). Trimming at V came to 6 bases and at J to 8 bases, leaving 6 bases not matched to a gene. This CDR3 is CASSGTGVGYTF. CDR3 nucleotides: TGTGCCAGCAGCGGAACAGGGGTCGGCTACACCTTC.

As to this clone: Mismatch with germline at one junction end may stem from a read error. The J gene is TRBJ2-1, the V gene TRBV7-2, with 11 positions matching TRBD2. Germline V gene data show CDR1 as SGHTA and CDR2 as FQGNSA. CDR3 size: 11 residues. CDR3 sequence (DNA): TGTGCCAGCAGCCAAGGGACTAGCGGAGTCTTC. This gives the protein CASSQGTSGVF.